The T cell receptor beta chain described here comes from a study of cytomegalovirus exposure and HLA in healthy donors. The PCR was carried out with 60 Vbeta primers and 13 Jbeta primers. Generated by immunoSEQ multiplex PCR, the TCRdb table keeps only in-frame clones and is missing some. Here the sample spans 90,000 to 120,000 clones, 84% being singletons. Concerning this clone itself: Its antigen remains unknown.

Findings and limits, study-wide: The records held CMV serostatus as the only immune exposure information. In a later analysis, an Asian-associated ancestry cluster reportedly showed fewer N-insertions than the roughly 730-donor mean. A list of about 180 TCR beta chains associated with cytomegalovirus was given. Among the sequence variants, a highly shared cluster was likely an artifact of sequencing.

CDR3 length: 14 residues. The germline V gene has CDR1 MDHEN and CDR2 SYDVKM. After removal of 2 bases from V and 12 bases from J, the junction contained 7 bases not matched to a gene. The chain links TRBV28 to TRBJ2-3; 11 bases are a match to TRBD2. The TCR originated in a woman younger than 35 in good health and CMV-seronegative. Sequenced sample: PBMCs. The CDR3 nucleotides are TGTGCCAGCAGTTTAGCCCCCGGGACTAGCGGCCAGTATTTT. Amino acid sequence: CASSLAPGTSGQYF.